This T cell receptor (beta chain) stems from a study of regulatory T cells in long-lasting Graves disease. Study-wide findings and caveats: With approximately 2,500 shared public clonotypes, persistent patients exceeded new patients, who shared approximately 880. Persistent disease was associated with favored TRBV28 usage and with favored use of TRBJ1-2 and TRBJ2-5.

Documented time point: persistent/refractory GD, antithyroid drugs over 5 years with positive TRAb. The TCR library was made from RNA extracted from PBMCs. Peripheral blood, at about 10 milliliters, went into EDTA tubes. Libraries of TCR beta came from iRepertoire HTBI primers plus Arm-PCR of CDR3 regions. TCRdb re-called the multiplex PCR reads with MiXCR, one entry per CDR3 protein. The data hold some 330,000 distinct CDR3 sequences, with 20% to 25% observed a single time. This clonotype was counted ten times or more. Its antigen is not identified. The CDR3 covers 13 residues. The germline CDR1 and CDR2 sequences are DFQATT and SNEGSKA (reference sequence). Trimming took off 5 bases at V and 5 bases at J, with 13 bases between the two ends.

V gene TRBV20-1 combines with J gene TRBJ1-5; D remains unclear. This specimen was peripheral blood mononuclear cells (PBMCs), taken when the disease was refractory, from a patient treated with antithyroid drugs. This TCR came from a woman aged 40-49 years with Graves disease. The CDR3 is CSADRGLYQPQHF. CDR3 bases: TGCAGTGCTGACCGAGGGTTATATCAGCCCCAGCATTTT.